This TCR beta chain was captured by sequencing in a study of blood T cells in healthy people across ages. Sample-barcoded 5' priming and a J-beta primer mix drove a second PCR of roughly 7 to 11 cycles. MiXCR was run by TCRdb on the 5' RACE reads, yielding one entry per CDR3 protein. The profile covers around 1,000,000 distinct CDR3 sequences, with roughly 24% appearing a single time and about 0.69% taken by the ten largest. The CDR3 has 14 amino acids. Germline loops: CDR1 MDHEN, CDR2 SYDVKM. The ends were cut back, 3 bases at V and 2 bases at J, with 10 bases in the middle. The total RNA that was extracted per sample amounted to at least 5.5 micrograms. The same data also went into a second study, on T cells of mothers and their children.

This chain connects TRBV28 to TRBJ2-5; perhaps TRBD1 as D (6 bases). This receptor was taken from a girl aged 2-10 years in good health. Source material: blood. The CDR3 DNA follows: TGTGCCAGCAGTTTCCGGACAGAACAAGAGACCCAGTACTTC. It yields the protein CASSFRTEQETQYF.